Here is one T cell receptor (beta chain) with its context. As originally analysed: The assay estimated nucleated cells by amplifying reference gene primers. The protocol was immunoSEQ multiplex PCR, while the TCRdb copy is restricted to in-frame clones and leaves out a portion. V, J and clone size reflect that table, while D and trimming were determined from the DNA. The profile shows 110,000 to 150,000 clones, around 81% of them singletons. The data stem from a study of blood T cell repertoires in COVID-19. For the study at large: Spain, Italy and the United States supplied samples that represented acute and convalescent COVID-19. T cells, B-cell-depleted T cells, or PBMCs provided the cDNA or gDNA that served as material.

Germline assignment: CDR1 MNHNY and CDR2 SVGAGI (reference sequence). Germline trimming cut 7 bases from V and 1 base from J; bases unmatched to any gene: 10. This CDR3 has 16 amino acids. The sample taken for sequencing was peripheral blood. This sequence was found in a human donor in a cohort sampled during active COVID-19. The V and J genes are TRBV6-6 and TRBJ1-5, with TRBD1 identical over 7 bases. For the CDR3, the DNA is TGTGCCAGCAAGTCAAACCGGGACAGAAGCAATCAGCCCCAGCATTTT. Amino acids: CASKSNRDRSNQPQHF.